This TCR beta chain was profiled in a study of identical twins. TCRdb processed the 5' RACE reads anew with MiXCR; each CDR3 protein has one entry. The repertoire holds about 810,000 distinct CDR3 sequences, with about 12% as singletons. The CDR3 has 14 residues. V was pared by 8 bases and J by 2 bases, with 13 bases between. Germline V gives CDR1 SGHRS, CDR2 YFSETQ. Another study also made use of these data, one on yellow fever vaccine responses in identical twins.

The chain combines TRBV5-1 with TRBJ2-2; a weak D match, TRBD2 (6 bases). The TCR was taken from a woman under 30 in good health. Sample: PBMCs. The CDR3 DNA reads TGCGCCAGGATGAGGGCGGGAAACACCGGGGAGCTGTTTTTT. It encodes CARMRAGNTGELFF.